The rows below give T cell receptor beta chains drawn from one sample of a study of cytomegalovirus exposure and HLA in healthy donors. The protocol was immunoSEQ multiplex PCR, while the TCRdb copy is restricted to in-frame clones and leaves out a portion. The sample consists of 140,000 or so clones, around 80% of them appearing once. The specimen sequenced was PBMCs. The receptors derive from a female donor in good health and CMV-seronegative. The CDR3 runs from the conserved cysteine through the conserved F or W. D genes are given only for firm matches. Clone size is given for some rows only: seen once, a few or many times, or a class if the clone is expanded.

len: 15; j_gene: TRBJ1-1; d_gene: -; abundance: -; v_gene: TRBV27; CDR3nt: TGTGCCAGCAGTTTATCGTCAGGGTTGAACACTGAAGCTTTCTTT; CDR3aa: CASSLSSGLNTEAFF
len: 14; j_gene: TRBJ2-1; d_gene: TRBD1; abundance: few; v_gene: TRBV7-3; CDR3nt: TGTGCCAGCAGCTTATGGACAGGGGCCCCTGAGCAGTTCTTC; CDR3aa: CASSLWTGAPEQFF
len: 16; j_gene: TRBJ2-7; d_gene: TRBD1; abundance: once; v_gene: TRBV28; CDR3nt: TGTGCCAGCAGATCCCTAGGACAGGGGGATTCCTACGAGCAGTACTTC; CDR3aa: CASRSLGQGDSYEQYF
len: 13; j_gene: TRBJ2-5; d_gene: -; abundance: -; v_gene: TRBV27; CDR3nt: TGTGCCAGCAGTTCTCGGCGGGAAGAGACCCAGTACTTC; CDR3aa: CASSSRREETQYF
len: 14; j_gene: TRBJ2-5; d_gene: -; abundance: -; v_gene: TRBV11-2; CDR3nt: TGTGCCAGCAGCTTAGACTACAGGGCAAAGACCCAGTACTTC; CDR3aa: CASSLDYRAKTQYF
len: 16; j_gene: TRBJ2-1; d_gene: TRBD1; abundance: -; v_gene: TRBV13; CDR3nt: TGTGCCAGCAGCCGTCTATGGGACAGATCCTACAATGAGCAGTTCTTC; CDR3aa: CASSRLWDRSYNEQFF
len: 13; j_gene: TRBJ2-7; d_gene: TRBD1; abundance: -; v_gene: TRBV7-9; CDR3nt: TGTGCCAGCACCCGACAGGGCCGATACGAGCAGTACTTC; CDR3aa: CASTRQGRYEQYF
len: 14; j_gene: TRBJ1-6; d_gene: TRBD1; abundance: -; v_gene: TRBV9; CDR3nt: TGTGCCAGCGCATTCCGGGACAGGGGGGCTCCCCTCCACTTT; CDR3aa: CASAFRDRGAPLHF
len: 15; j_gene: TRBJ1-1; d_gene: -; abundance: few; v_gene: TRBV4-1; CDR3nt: TGCGCCAGCAGCCACTCCCCGGGGGGATACACTGAAGCTTTCTTT; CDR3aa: CASSHSPGGYTEAFF
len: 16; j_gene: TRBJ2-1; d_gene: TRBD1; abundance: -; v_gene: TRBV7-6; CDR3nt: TGTGCCAGCAGCTTAGTAACAGGGGAAAATTACAATGAGCAGTTCTTC; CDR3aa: CASSLVTGENYNEQFF
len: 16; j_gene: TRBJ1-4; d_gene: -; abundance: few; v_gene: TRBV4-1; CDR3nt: TGCGCCAGCAGCCAAGATCCCCAAGCCAGGGATGAAAAACTGTTTTTT; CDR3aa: CASSQDPQARDEKLFF
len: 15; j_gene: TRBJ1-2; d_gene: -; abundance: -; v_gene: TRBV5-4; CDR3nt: TGTGCCAGCAGCTTGCCGGGGGGCGCTAACTATGGCTACACCTTC; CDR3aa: CASSLPGGANYGYTF
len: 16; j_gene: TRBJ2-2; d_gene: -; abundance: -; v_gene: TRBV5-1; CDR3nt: TGCGCCAGCAGCTCCCCCCGGGGACTCTCCACCGGGGAGCTGTTTTTT; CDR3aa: CASSSPRGLSTGELFF
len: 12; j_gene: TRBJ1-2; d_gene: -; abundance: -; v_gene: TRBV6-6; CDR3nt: TGTGCCAGCAGTTACCCCGGACTTGGCTACACCTTC; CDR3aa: CASSYPGLGYTF
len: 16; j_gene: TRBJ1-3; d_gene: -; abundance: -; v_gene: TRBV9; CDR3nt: TGTGCCAGCAGCGTATCTGCGGGTTTTCGGGGAAACACCATATATTTT; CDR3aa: CASSVSAGFRGNTIYF
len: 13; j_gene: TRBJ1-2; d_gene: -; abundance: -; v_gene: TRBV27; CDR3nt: TGTGCCAGCAGTATTCACAGTAACTATGGCTACACCTTC; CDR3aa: CASSIHSNYGYTF
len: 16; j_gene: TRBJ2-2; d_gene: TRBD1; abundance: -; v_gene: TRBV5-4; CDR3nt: TGTGCCAGCAGCAGTAAGAAGACAGGGCCCACCGGGGAGCTGTTTTTT; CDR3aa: CASSSKKTGPTGELFF
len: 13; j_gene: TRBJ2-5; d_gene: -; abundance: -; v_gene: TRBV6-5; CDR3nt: TGTGCCAGCCAGAGGGGGGGCAAAGAGACCCAGTACTTC; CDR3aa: CASQRGGKETQYF
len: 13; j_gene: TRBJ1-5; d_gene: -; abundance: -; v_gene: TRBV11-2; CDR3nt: TGTGCCAGCAGCTTAGGGGGGGATCAGCCCCAGCATTTT; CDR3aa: CASSLGGDQPQHF
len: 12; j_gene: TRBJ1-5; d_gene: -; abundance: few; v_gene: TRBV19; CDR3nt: TGTGCCAGTAAAGAGGGCAATCAGCCCCAGCATTTT; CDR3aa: CASKEGNQPQHF
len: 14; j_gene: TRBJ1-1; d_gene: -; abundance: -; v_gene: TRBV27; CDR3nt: TGTGCCAGCAGTGTGTTACAGAGTAACACTGAAGCTTTCTTT; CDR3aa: CASSVLQSNTEAFF
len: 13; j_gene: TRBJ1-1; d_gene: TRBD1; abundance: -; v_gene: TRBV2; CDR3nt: TGTGCCAGCAGAGACAGGGGGCTGGGTGAAGCTTTCTTT; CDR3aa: CASRDRGLGEAFF
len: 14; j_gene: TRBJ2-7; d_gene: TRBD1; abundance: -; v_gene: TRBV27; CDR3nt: TGTGCCAGCAGTGAGAACAGGGGAGCCTACGAGCAGTACTTC; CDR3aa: CASSENRGAYEQYF
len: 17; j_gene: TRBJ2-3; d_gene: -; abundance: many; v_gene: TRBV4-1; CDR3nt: TGCGCCAGCAGCCAAGTCGTGGCGGGGAGAATCCCAGATACGCAGTATTTT; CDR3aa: CASSQVVAGRIPDTQYF
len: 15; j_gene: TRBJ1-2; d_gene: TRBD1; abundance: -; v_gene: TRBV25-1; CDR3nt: TGTGCCAGCACCGACGGGACAGGCTCTAACTATGGCTACACCTTC; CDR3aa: CASTDGTGSNYGYTF
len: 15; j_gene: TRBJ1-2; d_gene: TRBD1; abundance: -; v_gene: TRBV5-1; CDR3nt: TGCGCCAGCAGCTTGGGCGGACAGGGGGCGCAAGGCTACACCTTC; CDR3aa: CASSLGGQGAQGYTF
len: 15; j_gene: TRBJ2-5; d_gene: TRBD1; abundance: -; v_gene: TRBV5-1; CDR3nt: TGCGCCAGCAGCTTGGGACAGGGAGACTTTCAGACCCAGTACTTC; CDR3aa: CASSLGQGDFQTQYF
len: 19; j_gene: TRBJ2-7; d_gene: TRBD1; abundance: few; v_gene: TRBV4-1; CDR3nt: TGCGCCAGCAGCCATGCAACTCAGACGGGGACAGGGTTCTCCTACGAGCAGTACTTC; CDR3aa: CASSHATQTGTGFSYEQYF
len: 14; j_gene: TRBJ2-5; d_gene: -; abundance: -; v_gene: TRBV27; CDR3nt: TGTGCCAGCAGTTCCCGGGGAGGAAAAGAGACCCAGTACTTC; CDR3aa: CASSSRGGKETQYF
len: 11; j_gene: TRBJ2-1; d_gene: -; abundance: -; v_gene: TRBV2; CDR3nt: TGTGCCAGCAGAGAGTTCCGTGAGCAGTTCTTC; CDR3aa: CASREFREQFF
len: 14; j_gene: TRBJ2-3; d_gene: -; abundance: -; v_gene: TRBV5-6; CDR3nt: TGTGCCAGCAGCTTGGCTATCTCCACAGATACGCAGTATTTT; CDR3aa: CASSLAISTDTQYF
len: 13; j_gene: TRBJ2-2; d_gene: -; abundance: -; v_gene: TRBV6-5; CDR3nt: TGTGCCAGCAGCCGACAGAACACCGGGGAGCTGTTTTTT; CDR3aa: CASSRQNTGELFF
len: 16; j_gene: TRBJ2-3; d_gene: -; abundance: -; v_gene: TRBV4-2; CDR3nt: TGTGCCAGCAGCCAAGGGGGAGGCCCGGGGACAGATACGCAGTATTTT; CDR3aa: CASSQGGGPGTDTQYF
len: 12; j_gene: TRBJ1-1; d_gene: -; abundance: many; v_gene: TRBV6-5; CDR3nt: TGTGCCAGCGGCATTCGAGAAGGGGAAACTTTCTTT; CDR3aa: CASGIREGETFF
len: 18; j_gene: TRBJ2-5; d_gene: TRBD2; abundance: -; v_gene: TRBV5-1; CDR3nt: TGCGCCAGCAGCTTGGTTCGGCTAGCGGGGGGCGTGGAAGAGACCCAGTACTTC; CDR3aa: CASSLVRLAGGVEETQYF
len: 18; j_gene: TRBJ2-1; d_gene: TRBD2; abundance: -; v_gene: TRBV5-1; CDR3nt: TGCGCCAGCAGCTTCCTAGGACTAGCGGGAGGGTCCCACAATGAGCAGTTCTTC; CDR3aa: CASSFLGLAGGSHNEQFF
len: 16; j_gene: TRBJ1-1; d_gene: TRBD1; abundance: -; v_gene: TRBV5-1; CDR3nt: TGCGCCAGCAGCTCTCGACAGGGAGGCGGGAACACTGAAGCTTTCTTT; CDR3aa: CASSSRQGGGNTEAFF
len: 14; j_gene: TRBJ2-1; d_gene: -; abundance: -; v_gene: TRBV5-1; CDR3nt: TGCGCCAGCAGCTTGGCCCAGGGTTTGGGTGAGCAGTTCTTC; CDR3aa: CASSLAQGLGEQFF
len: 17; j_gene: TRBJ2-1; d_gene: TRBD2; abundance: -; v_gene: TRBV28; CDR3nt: TGTGCCAGCAGCCCCGGGACTAGCGGGAGGGCCGGAGATGAGCAGTTCTTC; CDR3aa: CASSPGTSGRAGDEQFF
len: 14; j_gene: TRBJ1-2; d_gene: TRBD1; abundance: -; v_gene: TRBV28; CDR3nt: TGTGCCAGCAACAGTGGGCCAGGGGGGTATGGCTACACCTTC; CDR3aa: CASNSGPGGYGYTF
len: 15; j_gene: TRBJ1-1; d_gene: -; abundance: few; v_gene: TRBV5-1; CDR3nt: TGCGCCAGCAGCTTGGACGGACAGCCGAACACTGAAGCTTTCTTT; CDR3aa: CASSLDGQPNTEAFF
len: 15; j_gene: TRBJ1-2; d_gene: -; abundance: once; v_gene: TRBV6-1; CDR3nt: TGTGCCAGCCGCCTAGAGGGGCAGGGAGGAGGTGGCTACACCTTC; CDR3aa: CASRLEGQGGGGYTF
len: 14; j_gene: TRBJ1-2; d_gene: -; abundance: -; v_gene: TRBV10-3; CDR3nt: TGTGCCATCAGTGAGGGGGGGGCGATCTATGGCTACACCTTC; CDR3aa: CAISEGGAIYGYTF
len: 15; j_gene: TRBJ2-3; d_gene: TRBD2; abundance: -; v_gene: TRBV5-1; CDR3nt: TGCGCCAGCAGCTTAGCGGGGGCACCGGGAGATACGCAGTATTTT; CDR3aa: CASSLAGAPGDTQYF
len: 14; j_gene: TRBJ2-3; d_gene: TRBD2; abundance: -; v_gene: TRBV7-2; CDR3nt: TGTGCCAGCAGCTTAGGGGGCGGGAGAGATACGCAGTATTTT; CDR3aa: CASSLGGGRDTQYF
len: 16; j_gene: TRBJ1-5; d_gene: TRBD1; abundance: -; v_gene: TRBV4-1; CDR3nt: TGCGCCAGCAGCCCGACAGGGGGGGATAGCAATCAGCCCCAGCATTTT; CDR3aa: CASSPTGGDSNQPQHF
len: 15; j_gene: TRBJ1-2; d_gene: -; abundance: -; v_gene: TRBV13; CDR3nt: TGTGCCAGCAGCTTCACAGGGAGAGCTAACTATGGCTACACCTTC; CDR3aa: CASSFTGRANYGYTF
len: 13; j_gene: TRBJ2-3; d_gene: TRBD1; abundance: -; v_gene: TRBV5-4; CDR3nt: TGTGCCAGCCTGGGACAGGTAGGAGATACGCAGTATTTT; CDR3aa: CASLGQVGDTQYF
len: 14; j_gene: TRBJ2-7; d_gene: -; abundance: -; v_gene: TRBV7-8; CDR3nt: TGTGCCAGCAGCGAAACAGGGGGGGCCTACGAGCAGTACTTC; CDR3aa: CASSETGGAYEQYF
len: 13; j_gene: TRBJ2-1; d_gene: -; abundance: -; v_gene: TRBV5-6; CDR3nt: TGTGCCAGCAGCTACGACTTAACCAATGAGCAGTTCTTC; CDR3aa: CASSYDLTNEQFF
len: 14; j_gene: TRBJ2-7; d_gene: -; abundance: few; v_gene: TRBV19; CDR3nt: TGTGCCAGTAATTCCGGAGGGCCGCAGAACGAGCAGTACTTC; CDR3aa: CASNSGGPQNEQYF
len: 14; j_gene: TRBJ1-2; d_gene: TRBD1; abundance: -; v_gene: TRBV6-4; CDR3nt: TGTGCCAGCAGTGCCGGGACAGAGGGCTATGGCTACACCTTC; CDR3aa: CASSAGTEGYGYTF
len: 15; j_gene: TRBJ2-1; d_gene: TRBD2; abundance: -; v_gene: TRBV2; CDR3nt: TGTGCCAGCAAAAAACTAGCGGGAACATACAATGAGCAGTTCTTC; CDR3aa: CASKKLAGTYNEQFF
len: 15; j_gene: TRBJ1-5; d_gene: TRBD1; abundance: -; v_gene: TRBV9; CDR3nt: TGTGCCAGCAGCCCCACAGGGGCCCACAATCAGCCCCAGCATTTT; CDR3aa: CASSPTGAHNQPQHF
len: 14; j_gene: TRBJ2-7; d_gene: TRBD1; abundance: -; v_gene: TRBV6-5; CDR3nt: TGTGCCAGCACCCGGACAGGGCTGGTGGGCGAGCAGTACTTC; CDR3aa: CASTRTGLVGEQYF